This TCR beta chain was sequenced during a study of blood T cell repertoires in COVID-19. The CDR3 is 11 residues long. V lost 9 bases, J lost 7 bases, and 10 bases lay in between. Only in-frame clones appear in the TCRdb table, and some are missing; sequencing was by immunoSEQ multiplex PCR. The data hold some 200,000 clones, with approximately 78% observed a single time. Enrolled through a virtual design, the participants were between roughly 18 and 100 years of age and came from 24 US areas. This rearrangement joins TRBV12-3 or TRBV12-4 to TRBJ2-1; TRBD2 is a possible D gene (6 bases). This TCR derives from a man aged 40-49 years who had recovered from COVID-19. The sample comprised PBMCs or T cells enriched from blood (not recorded which). In DNA form, the CDR3 reads TGTGCCAGGAGTCGGGGGAATGAGCAGTTCTTC. It specifies CARSRGNEQFF.